These T cell receptor beta chains were read from a single sample in a study of blood T cell repertoires in COVID-19. The repertoire was sequenced with immunoSEQ multiplex PCR; TCRdb's copy has only in-frame clones and lacks some. The sample lists around 180,000 clones, under 85% seen once, with approximately 7.1% in the top ten. Sequencing was done on a sample of peripheral blood. These receptors originate from a human donor in a cohort sampled during active COVID-19. The CDR3 runs from the conserved cysteine through the conserved F or W. Each record gives: V gene, J gene, clone size, D gene, CDR3 DNA, CDR3 protein. D genes are given only for firm matches. A clone size is listed for some rows: how often the clone was seen (once, few, many), or a class if it is expanded.

V: TRBV7-2
J: TRBJ2-3
size: once
D: TRBD2
DNA: TGTGCCAGCAGCCTTGGTATAGCGGGGAGCACAGATACGCAGTATTTT
CDR3: CASSLGIAGSTDTQYF

V: TRBV7-3
J: TRBJ2-7
size: few
D: NA
DNA: TGTGCCAGCAGCTCCCAGTATCCAGACGAGCAGTACTTC
CDR3: CASSSQYPDEQYF

V: TRBV27
J: TRBJ1-1
size: NA
D: NA
DNA: TGTGCCAGCAGTCCGGTTACTCAGGAGAACACTGAAGCTTTCTTT
CDR3: CASSPVTQENTEAFF

V: TRBV9
J: TRBJ1-1
size: NA
D: NA
DNA: TGTGCCAGCAGCGTAGGAAACGATCCCCGGTACACTGAAGCTTTCTTT
CDR3: CASSVGNDPRYTEAFF

V: TRBV6-6
J: TRBJ1-1
size: NA
D: NA
DNA: TGTGCCAGCAGTTACGGGGGCCCCGCGAACACTGAAGCTTTCTTT
CDR3: CASSYGGPANTEAFF

V: TRBV2
J: TRBJ2-1
size: once
D: NA
DNA: TGTGCCAGCAGGGCAACAGGGTTGGGGCAGTTCTTC
CDR3: CASRATGLGQFF

V: TRBV27
J: TRBJ2-1
size: NA
D: NA
DNA: TGTGCCAGCACCTCATTAAGTCGCCAGGCGTACAATGAGCAGTTCTTC
CDR3: CASTSLSRQAYNEQFF

V: TRBV13
J: TRBJ1-3
size: NA
D: NA
DNA: TGTGCCAGCAGCTTGGGTAGGCGACTGAGCTCTGGAAACACCATATATTTT
CDR3: CASSLGRRLSSGNTIYF

V: TRBV4-2
J: TRBJ1-1
size: few
D: NA
DNA: TGTGCCAGCAGCCAAGGAGGCGGGTTTGACCCCTCTGAAGCTTTCTTT
CDR3: CASSQGGGFDPSEAFF

V: TRBV4-2
J: TRBJ2-3
size: NA
D: TRBD2
DNA: TGTGCCAGCAGCCAAGTTCTAGCGGGGGGAGGGGATACGCAGTATTTT
CDR3: CASSQVLAGGGDTQYF

V: TRBV7-3
J: TRBJ2-6
size: NA
D: TRBD2
DNA: TGTGCCAGCAGCCCAACTAGCGGGGGGGCCTCCGGGGCCAACGTCCTGACTTTC
CDR3: CASSPTSGGASGANVLTF

V: TRBV7-9
J: TRBJ2-3
size: NA
D: TRBD2
DNA: TGTGCCATAGCGGGGGTTCCTACAGATACGCAGTATTTT
CDR3: CAIAGVPTDTQYF

V: TRBV5-1
J: TRBJ1-1
size: NA
D: TRBD1
DNA: TGCGCCAGCAGCCACGGGACAGGTGGGATGAACACTGAAGCTTTCTTT
CDR3: CASSHGTGGMNTEAFF

V: TRBV19
J: TRBJ2-1
size: NA
D: TRBD2
DNA: TGTGCCAGTACAAGCGGGGGGGTTCTCAATGAGCAGTTCTTC
CDR3: CASTSGGVLNEQFF

V: TRBV24-1
J: TRBJ2-4
size: NA
D: TRBD1
DNA: TGTGCCACATGGACAGGGGGCAGGGTGAACATTCAGTACTTC
CDR3: CATWTGGRVNIQYF

V: TRBV6-5
J: TRBJ1-1
size: NA
D: TRBD1
DNA: TGTGCCAGCACCGGGACAGGGACCCAAGGGACTGAAGCTTTCTTT
CDR3: CASTGTGTQGTEAFF

V: TRBV19
J: TRBJ1-1
size: NA
D: TRBD1
DNA: TGTGCCAGTAGTACGACAGGGAAGTTGTCTGAAGCTTTCTTT
CDR3: CASSTTGKLSEAFF

V: TRBV4-1
J: TRBJ1-1
size: NA
D: TRBD1
DNA: TGCGCCAGCAGCCCCTTAGGACAGGGGATGAACACTGAAGCTTTCTTT
CDR3: CASSPLGQGMNTEAFF

V: TRBV30
J: TRBJ1-1
size: once
D: TRBD1
DNA: TGTGCCTGGACCCGACAGGGCGTGCACACTGAAGCTTTCTTT
CDR3: CAWTRQGVHTEAFF

V: TRBV13
J: TRBJ2-5
size: NA
D: TRBD1
DNA: TGTGCCAGCAGCAACAGGGGGGAGACCCAGTACTTC
CDR3: CASSNRGETQYF

V: TRBV2
J: TRBJ2-5
size: NA
D: TRBD1
DNA: TGTGCCAGCAGTAGGACAGGGGGCTTCGAGACCCAGTACTTC
CDR3: CASSRTGGFETQYF

V: TRBV5-1
J: TRBJ2-5
size: NA
D: NA
DNA: TGCGCCAGCAGCTCGGGACACCAGTACCAAGAGACCCAGTACTTC
CDR3: CASSSGHQYQETQYF

V: TRBV12-3/TRBV12-4
J: TRBJ2-7
size: NA
D: NA
DNA: TGTGCCAGCAGTTGGGGACAAGAGCAGTACTTC
CDR3: CASSWGQEQYF

V: TRBV24-1
J: TRBJ2-1
size: NA
D: TRBD2
DNA: TGTGCCACCAGTGAAGCGGGGGGCCCATACAATGAGCAGTTCTTC
CDR3: CATSEAGGPYNEQFF

V: TRBV15
J: TRBJ1-1
size: NA
D: NA
DNA: TGTGCCACCAGCAGAGATCCGGGGTCGACGAACACTGAAGCTTTCTTT
CDR3: CATSRDPGSTNTEAFF

V: TRBV18
J: TRBJ1-6
size: NA
D: NA
DNA: TGTGCCAGCTCACCACGAGGGACAACGAATTCACCCCTCCACTTT
CDR3: CASSPRGTTNSPLHF

V: TRBV6-4
J: TRBJ2-3
size: NA
D: NA
DNA: TGTGCCAGCAGTGCACAGGGAGGGAATACGCAGTATTTT
CDR3: CASSAQGGNTQYF

V: TRBV7-2
J: TRBJ1-2
size: NA
D: NA
DNA: TGTGCCAGCAGCTTAGCCGGGGTTGGCTATGGCTACACCTTC
CDR3: CASSLAGVGYGYTF

V: TRBV5-1
J: TRBJ1-1
size: NA
D: NA
DNA: TGCGCCAGCACCAAACTCGGCAGGGAAAACACTGAAGCTTTCTTT
CDR3: CASTKLGRENTEAFF

V: TRBV5-1
J: TRBJ1-1
size: few
D: TRBD1
DNA: TGCGCCAGCAGCTCCGACAGGGGGCTCACTGAAGCTTTCTTT
CDR3: CASSSDRGLTEAFF

V: TRBV19
J: TRBJ1-2
size: NA
D: NA
DNA: TGTGCCAGTAGCCCCCCCGGCGGAGGCACCGGCTACACCTTC
CDR3: CASSPPGGGTGYTF

V: TRBV3-1/TRBV3-2
J: TRBJ2-5
size: NA
D: NA
DNA: TGTGCCAGCAGCCAAGTTGGGGGGGCGGAGGTTTGGGAGACCCAGTACTTC
CDR3: CASSQVGGAEVWETQYF

V: TRBV23-1
J: TRBJ2-2
size: NA
D: NA
DNA: TGCGCCAGCAGTCAAGGTGATGCGGGGAACACCGGGGAGCTGTTTTTT
CDR3: CASSQGDAGNTGELFF

V: TRBV3-1/TRBV3-2
J: TRBJ2-2
size: few
D: NA
DNA: TGTGCCAGCAGCCCAATGACTAGCGGGGAGCTGTTTTTT
CDR3: CASSPMTSGELFF

V: TRBV4-2
J: TRBJ2-7
size: few
D: TRBD1
DNA: TGTGCCAGCAGCCAGATTACCGGGACAGTCTCCTACGAGCAGTACTTC
CDR3: CASSQITGTVSYEQYF

V: TRBV9
J: TRBJ1-6
size: few
D: NA
DNA: TGTGCCAGCAGCGTAGGTCCGACAATTCCTAATTCACCCCTCCACTTT
CDR3: CASSVGPTIPNSPLHF

V: TRBV4-1
J: TRBJ2-3
size: NA
D: NA
DNA: TGCGCCAGCAGCCAAGCGGGGGGCCGCACAGATACGCAGTATTTT
CDR3: CASSQAGGRTDTQYF

V: TRBV9
J: TRBJ1-1
size: NA
D: TRBD1
DNA: TGTGCCAGCAGCGTAGACCCGGGACAGGGATACACTGAAGCTTTCTTT
CDR3: CASSVDPGQGYTEAFF

V: TRBV5-6
J: TRBJ1-2
size: NA
D: TRBD1
DNA: TGTGCCAGCAGCCCCAAAACAGGGGTTGGCTACACCTTC
CDR3: CASSPKTGVGYTF

V: TRBV9
J: TRBJ2-1
size: NA
D: TRBD2
DNA: TGTGCCAGCAGCTACCCACTAGCGGGGGGGCCTAATGAGCAGTTCTTC
CDR3: CASSYPLAGGPNEQFF

V: TRBV15
J: TRBJ2-5
size: once
D: NA
DNA: TGTGCCACCAGGGAGGTGACTGAGACCCAGTACTTC
CDR3: CATREVTETQYF

V: TRBV6-6
J: TRBJ2-1
size: NA
D: NA
DNA: TGTGCCAGCAGTTACAACTCCCTCAATGAGCAGTTCTTC
CDR3: CASSYNSLNEQFF

V: TRBV2
J: TRBJ2-7
size: NA
D: NA
DNA: TGTGCCAGCACCGACAGGTTACTTACTTTCTACGAGCAGTACTTC
CDR3: CASTDRLLTFYEQYF

V: TRBV5-1
J: TRBJ2-3
size: NA
D: TRBD2
DNA: TGCGCCAGCAGCTTGGGTGTAGCGGGGTGGACAGATACGCAGTATTTT
CDR3: CASSLGVAGWTDTQYF

V: TRBV4-1
J: TRBJ2-3
size: NA
D: TRBD2
DNA: TGCGCCAGCAGCCAAGAGGGGGGGGTAGCCACAGATACGCAGTATTTT
CDR3: CASSQEGGVATDTQYF

V: TRBV19
J: TRBJ1-5
size: few
D: TRBD1
DNA: TGTGCCAGTACAGGGGGCGATAATCAGCCCCAGCATTTT
CDR3: CASTGGDNQPQHF

V: TRBV4-2
J: TRBJ2-3
size: NA
D: TRBD2
DNA: TGTGCCAGCAGCCAAGATAGCGGGGGAGGCACAGATACGCAGTATTTT
CDR3: CASSQDSGGGTDTQYF